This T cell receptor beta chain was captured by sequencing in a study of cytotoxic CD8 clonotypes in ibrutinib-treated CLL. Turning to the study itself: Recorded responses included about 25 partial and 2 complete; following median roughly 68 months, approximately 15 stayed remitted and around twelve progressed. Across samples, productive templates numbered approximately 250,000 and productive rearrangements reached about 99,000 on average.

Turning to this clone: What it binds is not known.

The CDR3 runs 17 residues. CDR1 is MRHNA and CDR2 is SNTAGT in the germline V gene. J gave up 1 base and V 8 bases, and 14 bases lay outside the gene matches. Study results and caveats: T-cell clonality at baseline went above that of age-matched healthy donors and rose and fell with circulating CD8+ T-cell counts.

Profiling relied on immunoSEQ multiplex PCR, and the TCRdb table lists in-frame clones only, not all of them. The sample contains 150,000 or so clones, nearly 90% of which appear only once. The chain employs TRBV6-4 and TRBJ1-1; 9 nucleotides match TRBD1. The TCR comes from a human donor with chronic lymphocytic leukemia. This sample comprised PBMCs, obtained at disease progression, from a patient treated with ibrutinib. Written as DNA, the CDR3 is TGTGCCAGCCGCGACAAGAGTACAGGGGGCAGGAACACTGAAGCTTTCTTT. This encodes CASRDKSTGGRNTEAFF.